The rows below give T cell receptor beta chains drawn from one sample of a study of early T cells in non-severe SARS-CoV-2 infection. TCRdb redid the calling of the 5' RACE reads with MiXCR, one entry per CDR3 protein. The sample lists approximately 69,000 distinct CDR3 sequences; approximately 13% were seen once. Sequencing was performed on whole blood, taken at baseline. Receptors originate from an adult who was a healthcare worker with PCR-confirmed SARS-CoV-2 infection or an uninfected control (not recorded which). The CDR3 runs from the conserved cysteine through the conserved F or W. D genes are given only for firm matches. Size is stated for part of the rows, as once, few or many counts, or as a class when the clone is expanded.

CDR3aa	CDR3nt	abundance	d_gene	j_gene	v_gene
CSARPPGGENQPQHF	TGCAGTGCTAGACCCCCGGGGGGGGAGAATCAGCCCCAGCATTTT	many	.	TRBJ1-5	TRBV20-1
CAIPDGGGPSSYEQYF	TGTGCCATTCCGGATGGAGGGGGCCCAAGCTCCTACGAGCAGTACTTC	few	.	TRBJ2-7	TRBV25-1
CASSFGPSYEQYF	TGTGCCAGCAGCTTCGGACCCTCCTACGAGCAGTACTTC	few	.	TRBJ2-7	TRBV11-2
CASSYGWTEAFF	TGTGCCAGCAGCTATGGATGGACTGAAGCTTTCTTT	few	.	TRBJ1-1	TRBV7-9
CASSSRGGRETQYF	TGTGCCAGCAGCTCGAGAGGGGGGCGAGAGACCCAGTACTTC	.	.	TRBJ2-5	TRBV5-6
CASSYLGDAYEQYF	TGTGCCAGCAGTTACTTAGGGGATGCCTACGAGCAGTACTTC	few	.	TRBJ2-7	TRBV6-5
CSADSTGGTGELFF	TGCAGTGCGGATTCGACAGGGGGCACCGGGGAGCTGTTTTTT	.	TRBD1	TRBJ2-2	TRBV20-1
CASSLAYGHPAKNIQYF	TGTGCCAGCAGCTTAGCCTATGGACATCCAGCCAAAAACATTCAGTACTTC	.	.	TRBJ2-4	TRBV11-2
CASTQAGQETQYF	TGTGCCAGCACCCAAGCGGGTCAAGAGACCCAGTACTTC	few	.	TRBJ2-5	TRBV11-2
CASSVGTHPGELFF	TGTGCTAGCAGCGTCGGGACACATCCCGGGGAGCTGTTTTTT	.	.	TRBJ2-2	TRBV7-7
CASSYVGQETQYF	TGTGCCAGCAGTTACGTTGGCCAAGAGACCCAGTACTTC	many	.	TRBJ2-5	TRBV6-5
CASKDFLNTGELFF	TGTGCCAGCAAGGACTTCCTGAACACCGGGGAGCTGTTTTTT	few	.	TRBJ2-2	TRBV27
CASSLVGGLGQYF	TGTGCCAGCAGCTTAGTAGGGGGCTTGGGGCAGTACTTC	few	TRBD1	TRBJ2-7	TRBV7-8
CASSQAAGQRSNEQFF	TGTGCCAGCAGCCAAGCCGCAGGACAGCGGTCCAATGAGCAGTTCTTC	.	.	TRBJ2-1	TRBV3-1
CASSYTRGPEQYF	TGTGCCAGCTCATATACTCGAGGGCCCGAGCAGTACTTC	.	.	TRBJ2-7	TRBV18
CASSLAGTAFF	TGTGCCAGCAGTTTAGCGGGTACAGCTTTCTTT	.	.	TRBJ1-1	TRBV12-3/TRBV12-4
CASRLIPRGRGDSPLHF	TGTGCCAGCAGACTCATACCGAGGGGGCGCGGGGATTCACCCCTCCACTTT	many	TRBD1	TRBJ1-6	TRBV2
CASREENYNEQFF	TGTGCCAGCAGGGAGGAGAACTACAATGAGCAGTTCTTC	few	.	TRBJ2-1	TRBV11-2
CASSPGEGVRTETQYF	TGTGCTAGCAGCCCCGGGGAGGGGGTTCGTACGGAGACCCAGTACTTC	few	.	TRBJ2-5	TRBV7-7
CASSQDDRRNQPQHF	TGCGCCAGCAGCCAAGATGACAGAAGGAATCAGCCCCAGCATTTT	many	.	TRBJ1-5	TRBV4-3
CASSKSGTAQETQYF	TGTGCCAGCAGCAAATCCGGGACAGCACAAGAGACCCAGTACTTC	.	TRBD1	TRBJ2-5	TRBV7-2
CSVSHRGDHEQYF	TGCAGCGTTAGTCACAGGGGGGACCACGAGCAGTACTTC	.	TRBD1	TRBJ2-7	TRBV29-1
CASSHLRGLDYEQYF	TGCGCCAGCAGCCACCTCAGGGGATTGGACTACGAGCAGTACTTC	.	.	TRBJ2-7	TRBV4-1
CASSLAVRLRSPLHF	TGTGCCAGCAGTTTAGCGGTCAGGCTTCGTTCACCCCTCCACTTT	few	.	TRBJ1-6	TRBV12-3/TRBV12-4
CASSDPGQGMTFF	TGCGCCAGCAGTGACCCAGGACAGGGGATGACTTTCTTT	.	TRBD1	TRBJ1-1	TRBV10-1
CASSFFIGPNTGELFF	TGTGCCAGCAGCTTCTTCATCGGACCCAACACCGGGGAGCTGTTTTTT	.	.	TRBJ2-2	TRBV7-6
CASSQDRGRSAGYTF	TGTGCCAGCAGTCAGGACAGGGGGCGATCAGCTGGCTACACCTTC	few	TRBD1	TRBJ1-2	TRBV28
CSRRDLGNQPQHF	TGCAGCCGCCGGGACTTGGGCAATCAGCCCCAGCATTTT	medium-sized	.	TRBJ1-5	TRBV20-1
CASSSPRQGEEKLFF	TGTGCCAGCAGCTCCCCTCGACAGGGAGAAGAAAAACTGTTTTTT	.	TRBD1	TRBJ1-4	TRBV11-2
CASRGGMTDTQYF	TGTGCCAGCAGGGGGGGTATGACAGATACGCAGTATTTT	.	.	TRBJ2-3	TRBV9
CASSHRGPFYEQYF	TGTGCCAGCAGCCATCGGGGGCCCTTCTACGAGCAGTACTTC	.	.	TRBJ2-7	TRBV3-1
CASSYSPRRGSGSYEQYF	TGTGCCAGCAGTTACTCTCCCCGGAGGGGTTCTGGATCCTACGAGCAGTACTTC	once	.	TRBJ2-7	TRBV6-6
CASTPDRVRSGNQPQHF	TGTGCCAGTACCCCCGACAGGGTCAGGAGTGGTAATCAGCCCCAGCATTTT	few	TRBD1	TRBJ1-5	TRBV19
CASSLFWALNTEAFF	TGTGCCAGCAGCTTATTCTGGGCTTTGAACACTGAAGCTTTCTTT	.	.	TRBJ1-1	TRBV13
CSASRAGVYGYTF	TGCAGTGCTAGTAGGGCCGGGGTCTATGGCTACACCTTC	few	.	TRBJ1-2	TRBV20-1
CASSPPLSVGFSIMGEKLFF	TGTGCCAGCAGCCCCCCCCTGTCCGTAGGGTTCTCGATTATGGGTGAAAAACTGTTTTTT	few	.	TRBJ1-4	TRBV7-8
CASSLSGARTGELFF	TGTGCCAGCAGCTTAAGTGGGGCGCGGACCGGGGAGCTGTTTTTT	few	.	TRBJ2-2	TRBV11-2
CASSSLVTYNEQFF	TGCGCCAGCAGCTCTCTAGTCACCTACAATGAGCAGTTCTTC	few	.	TRBJ2-1	TRBV4-1
CASRAGAWTDTQYF	TGTGCCAGCAGAGCGGGGGCTTGGACAGATACGCAGTATTTT	many	TRBD2	TRBJ2-3	TRBV6-1
CSPKLEGSEAFF	TGCAGTCCAAAATTGGAAGGCTCTGAAGCTTTCTTT	few	.	TRBJ1-1	TRBV20-1
CASSLDQREQYF	TGTGCCAGCAGCTTAGATCAGCGGGAGCAGTACTTC	many	.	TRBJ2-7	TRBV11-2
CATSDPATGNQPQHF	TGTGCCACCAGTGATCCCGCCACAGGGAATCAGCCCCAGCATTTT	many	.	TRBJ1-5	TRBV24-1
CASSPPGEPYGYTF	TGTGCCAGCAGCCCCCCCGGGGAGCCCTATGGCTACACCTTC	few	.	TRBJ1-2	TRBV7-9
CASSLGPTAAYEQYF	TGTGCCAGCAGCCTGGGACCAACAGCCGCCTACGAGCAGTACTTC	.	.	TRBJ2-7	TRBV28
CSARDEKLFF	TGCAGTGCTAGGGATGAAAAACTGTTTTTT	many	.	TRBJ1-4	TRBV20-1
CASSINSGVDEQYF	TGTGCCAGCAGCATAAACTCAGGGGTGGACGAGCAGTACTTC	few	.	TRBJ2-7	TRBV28
CSASRTSGGLDTQYF	TGCAGTGCTAGTCGGACTAGCGGGGGTTTAGATACGCAGTATTTT	few	TRBD2	TRBJ2-3	TRBV20-1
CASSYDRGPTGELFF	TGTGCCAGCAGTTACGATCGGGGGCCCACCGGGGAGCTGTTTTTT	few	.	TRBJ2-2	TRBV6-5